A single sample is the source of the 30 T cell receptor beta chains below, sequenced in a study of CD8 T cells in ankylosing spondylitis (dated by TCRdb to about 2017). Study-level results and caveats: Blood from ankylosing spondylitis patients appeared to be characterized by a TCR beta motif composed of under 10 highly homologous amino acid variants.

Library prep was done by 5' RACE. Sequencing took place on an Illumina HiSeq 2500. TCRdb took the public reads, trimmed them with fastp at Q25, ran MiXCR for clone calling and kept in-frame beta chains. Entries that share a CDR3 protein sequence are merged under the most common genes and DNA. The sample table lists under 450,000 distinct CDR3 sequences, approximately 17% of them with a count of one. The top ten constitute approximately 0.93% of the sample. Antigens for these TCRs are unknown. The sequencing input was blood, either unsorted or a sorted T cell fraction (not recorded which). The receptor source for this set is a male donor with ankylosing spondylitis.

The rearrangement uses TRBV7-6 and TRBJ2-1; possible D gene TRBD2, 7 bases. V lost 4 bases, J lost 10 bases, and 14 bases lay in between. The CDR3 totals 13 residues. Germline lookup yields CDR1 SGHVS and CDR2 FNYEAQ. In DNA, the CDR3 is TGTGCCAGCAGCTCGGGGGGCGGGATGGAGCAGTTCTTC. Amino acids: CASSSGGGMEQFF.

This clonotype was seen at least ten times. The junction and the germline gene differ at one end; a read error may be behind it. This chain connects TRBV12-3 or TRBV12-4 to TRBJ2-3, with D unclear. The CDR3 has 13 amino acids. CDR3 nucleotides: TGTGCCAGCAGTCCCTACAGCAGAGATACGCAGTATTTT. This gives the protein CASSPYSRDTQYF.

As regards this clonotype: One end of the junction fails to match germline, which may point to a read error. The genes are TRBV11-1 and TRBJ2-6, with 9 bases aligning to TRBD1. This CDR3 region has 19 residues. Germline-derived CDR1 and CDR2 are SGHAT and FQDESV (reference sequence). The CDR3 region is CASRLGSGTGSSGANVLTF. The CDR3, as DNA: TGTGCCAGCAGATTAGGGTCCGGGACAGGGTCTTCTGGGGCCAACGTCCTGACTTTC. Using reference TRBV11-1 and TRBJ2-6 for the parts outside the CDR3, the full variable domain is EAEVAQSPRYKITEKSQAVAFWCDPISGHATLYWYRQILGQGPELLVQFQDESVVDDSQLPKDRFSAERLKGVDSTLKIQPAELGDSAMYLCASRLGSGTGSSGANVLTFGAGSRLTVL.

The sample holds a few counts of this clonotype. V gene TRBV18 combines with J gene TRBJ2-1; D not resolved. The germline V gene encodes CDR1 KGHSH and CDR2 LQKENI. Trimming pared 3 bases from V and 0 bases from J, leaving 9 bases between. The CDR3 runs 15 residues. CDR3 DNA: TGTGCCAGCTCACCGGCTCGAACCTCCTACAATGAGCAGTTCTTC. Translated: CASSPARTSYNEQFF. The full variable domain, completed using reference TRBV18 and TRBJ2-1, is NAGVMQNPRHLVRRRGQEARLRCSPMKGHSHVYWYRQLPEEGLKFMVYLQKENIIDESGMPKERFSAEFPKEGPSILRIQQVVRGDSAAYFCASSPARTSYNEQFFGPGTRLTVL.

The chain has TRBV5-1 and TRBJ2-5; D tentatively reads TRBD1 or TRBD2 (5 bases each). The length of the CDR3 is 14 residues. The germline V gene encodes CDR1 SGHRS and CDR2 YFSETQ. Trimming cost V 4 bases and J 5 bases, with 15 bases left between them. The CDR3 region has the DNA TGCGCCAGCAGCAAGATGGGGGATCGGGAGACCCAGTACTTC. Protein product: CASSKMGDRETQYF.

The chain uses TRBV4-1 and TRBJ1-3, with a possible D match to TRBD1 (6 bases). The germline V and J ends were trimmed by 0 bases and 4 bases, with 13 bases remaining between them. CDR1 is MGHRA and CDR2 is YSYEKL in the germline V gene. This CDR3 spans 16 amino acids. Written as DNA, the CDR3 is TGCGCCAGCAGCCAAGATTCAGGGGTTTCCGGAAACACCATATATTTT. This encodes CASSQDSGVSGNTIYF.

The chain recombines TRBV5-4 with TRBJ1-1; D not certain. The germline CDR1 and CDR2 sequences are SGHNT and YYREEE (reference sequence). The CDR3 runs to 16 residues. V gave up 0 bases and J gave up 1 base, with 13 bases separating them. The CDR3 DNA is TGTGCCAGCAGCTTGGATCGCGGCGTGGGGAACACTGAAGCTTTCTTT. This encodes CASSLDRGVGNTEAFF.

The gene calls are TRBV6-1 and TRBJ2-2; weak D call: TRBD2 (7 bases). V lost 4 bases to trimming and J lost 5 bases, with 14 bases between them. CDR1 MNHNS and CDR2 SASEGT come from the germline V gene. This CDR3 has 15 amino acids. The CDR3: CASSGGGRLTGELFF. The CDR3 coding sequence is TGTGCCAGCAGTGGGGGGGGGCGCTTAACCGGGGAGCTGTTTTTT.

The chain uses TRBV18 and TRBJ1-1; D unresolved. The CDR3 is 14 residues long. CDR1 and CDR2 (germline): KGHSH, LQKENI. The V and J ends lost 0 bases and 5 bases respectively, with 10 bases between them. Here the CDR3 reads CASSPPGLGTEAFF. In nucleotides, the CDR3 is TGTGCCAGCTCACCACCGGGCCTGGGGACTGAAGCTTTCTTT. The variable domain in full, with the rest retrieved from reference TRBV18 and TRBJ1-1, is NAGVMQNPRHLVRRRGQEARLRCSPMKGHSHVYWYRQLPEEGLKFMVYLQKENIIDESGMPKERFSAEFPKEGPSILRIQQVVRGDSAAYFCASSPPGLGTEAFFGQGTRLTVV.

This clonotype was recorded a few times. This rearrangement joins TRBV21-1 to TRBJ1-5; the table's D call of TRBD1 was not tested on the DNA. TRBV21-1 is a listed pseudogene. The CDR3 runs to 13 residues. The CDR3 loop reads CASLTGGKQPQHF. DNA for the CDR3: TGTGCCAGCCTGACAGGGGGTAAGCAGCCCCAGCATTTT.

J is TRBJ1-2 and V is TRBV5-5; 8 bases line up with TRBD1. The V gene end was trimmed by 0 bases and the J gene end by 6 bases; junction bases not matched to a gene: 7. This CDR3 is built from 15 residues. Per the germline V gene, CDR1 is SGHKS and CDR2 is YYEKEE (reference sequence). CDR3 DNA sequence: TGTGCCAGCAGCTTGGTTTCAGGGGGCAGGGATGGCTACACCTTC. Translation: CASSLVSGGRDGYTF. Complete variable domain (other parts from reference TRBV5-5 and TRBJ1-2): DAGVTQSPTHLIKTRGQQVTLRCSPISGHKSVSWYQQVLGQGPQFIFQYYEKEERGRGNFPDRFSARQFPNYSSELNVNALLLGDSALYLCASSLVSGGRDGYTFGSGTRLTVV.

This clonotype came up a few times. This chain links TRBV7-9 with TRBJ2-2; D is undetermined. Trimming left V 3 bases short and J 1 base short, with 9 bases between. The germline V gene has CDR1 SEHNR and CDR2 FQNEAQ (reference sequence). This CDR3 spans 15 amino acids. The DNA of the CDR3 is TGTGCCAGCAGCTTTGGGAATCTGAACACCGGGGAGCTGTTTTTT. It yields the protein CASSFGNLNTGELFF.

The CDR3 is CASSLAGFRYGYTF. The CDR3 nucleotides are TGCGCCAGCAGCTTGGCCGGGTTTCGCTATGGCTACACCTTC. The chain employs TRBV5-1 and TRBJ1-2; D remains ambiguous. CDR1 is SGHRS, CDR2 YFSETQ, per germline. Trimming removed 0 bases from V and 4 bases from J, with 10 bases in between. There are 14 residues in the CDR3.

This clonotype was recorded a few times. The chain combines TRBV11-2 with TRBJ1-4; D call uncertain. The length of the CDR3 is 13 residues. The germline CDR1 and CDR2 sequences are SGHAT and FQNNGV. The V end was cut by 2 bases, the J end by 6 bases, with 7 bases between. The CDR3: CASSLRRDEKLFF. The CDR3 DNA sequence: TGTGCCAGCAGCTTACGCAGAGATGAAAAACTGTTTTTT.

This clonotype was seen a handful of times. For the CDR3, the DNA is TGCAGTGCTATACAACCCGGGACTAGCTACGAGCAGTACTTC. Translated: CSAIQPGTSYEQYF. The chain joins TRBV20-1 to TRBJ2-7; 8 nucleotides agree with TRBD2. Germline loops: CDR1 DFQATT, CDR2 SNEGSKA (reference sequence). V was clipped by 4 bases and J by 3 bases; unmatched bases: 8. CDR3 length: 14 amino acids.

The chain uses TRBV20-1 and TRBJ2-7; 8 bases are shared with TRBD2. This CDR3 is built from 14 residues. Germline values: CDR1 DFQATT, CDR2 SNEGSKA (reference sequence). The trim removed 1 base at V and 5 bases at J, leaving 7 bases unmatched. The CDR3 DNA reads TGCAGTGCTAGAGTAGTAGCGGGAACCCACGAGCAGTACTTC. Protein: CSARVVAGTHEQYF.

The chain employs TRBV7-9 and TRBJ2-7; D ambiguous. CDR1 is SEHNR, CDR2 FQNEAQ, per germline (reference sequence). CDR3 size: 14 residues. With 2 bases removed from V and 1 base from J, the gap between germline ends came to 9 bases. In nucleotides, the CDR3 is TGTGCCAGCAGCTTATCTGGCAGGTCCTACGAGCAGTACTTC. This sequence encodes CASSLSGRSYEQYF.

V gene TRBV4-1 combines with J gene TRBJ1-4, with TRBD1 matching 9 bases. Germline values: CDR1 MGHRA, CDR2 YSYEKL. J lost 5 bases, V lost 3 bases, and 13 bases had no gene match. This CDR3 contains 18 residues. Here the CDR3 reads CASSQRWGQGILNEKLFF. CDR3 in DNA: TGCGCCAGCAGCCAGAGGTGGGGACAGGGAATTTTGAATGAAAAACTGTTTTTT.

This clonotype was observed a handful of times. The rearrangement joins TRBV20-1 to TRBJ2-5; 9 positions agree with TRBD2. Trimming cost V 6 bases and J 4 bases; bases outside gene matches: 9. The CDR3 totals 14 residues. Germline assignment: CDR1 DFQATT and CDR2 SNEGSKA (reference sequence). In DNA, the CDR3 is TGCAGTGCCCCGAATAAACTAGCGGGAGAGACCCAGTACTTC. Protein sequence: CSAPNKLAGETQYF.

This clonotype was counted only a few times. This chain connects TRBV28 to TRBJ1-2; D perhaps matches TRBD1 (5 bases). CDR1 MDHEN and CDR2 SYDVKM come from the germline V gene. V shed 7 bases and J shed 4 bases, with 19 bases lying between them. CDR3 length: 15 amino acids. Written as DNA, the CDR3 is TGTGCCAGCATTAGACAGTCGACAGCCCTCTATGGCTACACCTTC. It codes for CASIRQSTALYGYTF.

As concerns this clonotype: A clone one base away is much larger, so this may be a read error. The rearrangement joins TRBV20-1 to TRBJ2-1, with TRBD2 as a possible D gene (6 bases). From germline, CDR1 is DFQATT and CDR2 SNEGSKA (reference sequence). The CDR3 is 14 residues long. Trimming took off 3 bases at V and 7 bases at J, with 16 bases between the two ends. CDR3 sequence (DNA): TGCAGTGCTAGTATGGCTAGCGTGGCTAATGAGCAGTTCTTC. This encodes CSASMASVANEQFF.

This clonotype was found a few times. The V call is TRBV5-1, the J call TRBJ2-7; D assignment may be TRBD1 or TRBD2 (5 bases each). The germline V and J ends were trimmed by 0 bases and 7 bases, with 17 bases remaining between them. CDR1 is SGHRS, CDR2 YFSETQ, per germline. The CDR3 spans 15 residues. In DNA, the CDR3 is TGCGCCAGCAGCTTGGACGGGACGGCGGGTCGGGAGCAGTACTTC. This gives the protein CASSLDGTAGREQYF.

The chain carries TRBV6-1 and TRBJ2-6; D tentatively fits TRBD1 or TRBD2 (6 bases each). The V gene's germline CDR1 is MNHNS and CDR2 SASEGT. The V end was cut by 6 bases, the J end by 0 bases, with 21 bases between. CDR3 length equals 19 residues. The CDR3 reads CASRPPRGEKSSGANVLTF. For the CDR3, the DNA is TGTGCCAGCAGACCTCCGAGGGGGGAAAAAAGCTCTGGGGCCAACGTCCTGACTTTC.

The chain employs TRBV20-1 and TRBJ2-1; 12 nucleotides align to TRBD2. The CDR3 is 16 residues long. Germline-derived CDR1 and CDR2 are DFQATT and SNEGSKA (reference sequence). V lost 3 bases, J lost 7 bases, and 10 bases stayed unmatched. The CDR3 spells CSASLTTSGSRNEQFF. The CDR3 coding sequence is TGCAGTGCTAGCCTAACGACTAGCGGGAGTCGGAATGAGCAGTTCTTC.

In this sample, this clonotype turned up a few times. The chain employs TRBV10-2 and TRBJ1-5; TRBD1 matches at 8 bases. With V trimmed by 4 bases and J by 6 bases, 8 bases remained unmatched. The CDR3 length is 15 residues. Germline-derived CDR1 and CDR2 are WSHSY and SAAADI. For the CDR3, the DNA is TGCGCCAGCAGTGGGGCAGGGGGCGGGAGTCAGCCCCAGCATTTT. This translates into CASSGAGGGSQPQHF.

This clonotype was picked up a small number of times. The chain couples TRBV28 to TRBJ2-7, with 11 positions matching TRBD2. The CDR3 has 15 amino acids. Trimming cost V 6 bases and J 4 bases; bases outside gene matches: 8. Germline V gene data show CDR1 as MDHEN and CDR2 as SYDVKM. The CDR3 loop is CASSPFLAGGYEQYF. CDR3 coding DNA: TGTGCCAGCAGCCCGTTCTTAGCGGGAGGGTACGAGCAGTACTTC.

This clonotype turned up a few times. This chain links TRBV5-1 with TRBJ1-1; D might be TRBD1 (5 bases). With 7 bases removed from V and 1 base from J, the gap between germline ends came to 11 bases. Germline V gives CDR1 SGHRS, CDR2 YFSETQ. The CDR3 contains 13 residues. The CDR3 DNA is TGCGCCAGCGGTATTGGGGGGAACACTGAAGCTTTCTTT. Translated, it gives CASGIGGNTEAFF.

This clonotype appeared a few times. The CDR3 coding sequence is TGTGCCAGCCAACGGGGGGGGCGTCGCACAGATACGCAGTATTTT. Encoded protein: CASQRGGRRTDTQYF. The chain combines TRBV25-1 with TRBJ2-3, with TRBD2 matching 8 bases. The CDR3 is made up of 15 amino acids. Losses at the gene ends were 8 bases for V and 1 base for J; bases not matched to a gene: 8. Germline lookup yields CDR1 MGHDK and CDR2 SYGVNS.

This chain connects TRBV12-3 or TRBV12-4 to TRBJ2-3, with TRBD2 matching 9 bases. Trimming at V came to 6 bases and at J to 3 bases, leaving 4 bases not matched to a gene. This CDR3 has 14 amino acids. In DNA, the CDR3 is TGTGCCAGCAGGGTTAGCGGGGGTACAGATACGCAGTATTTT. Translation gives CASRVSGGTDTQYF.

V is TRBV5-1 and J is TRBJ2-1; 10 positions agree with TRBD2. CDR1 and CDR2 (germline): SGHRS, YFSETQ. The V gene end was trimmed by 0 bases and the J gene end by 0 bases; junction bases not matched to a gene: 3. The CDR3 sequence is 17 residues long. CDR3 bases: TGCGCCAGCAGCTTGGATCTAGCGGGGGCCTCCTACAATGAGCAGTTCTTC. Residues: CASSLDLAGASYNEQFF.